One and the same sample provided the 10 T cell receptor beta chains below, sequenced in a study of cytomegalovirus exposure and HLA in healthy donors. Primers included in the PCR were 60 Vbeta and 13 Jbeta primers. The method was immunoSEQ multiplex PCR; TCRdb's version includes in-frame clones alone and lacks a portion of them. The sample carries 150,000 to 200,000 clones, 81% recorded once. Sequencing was done on a sample of PBMCs. The receptors come from a man over 45 in good health and CMV-seronegative.

This clone appeared once. The chain joins TRBV7-3 to TRBJ2-2; TRBD1 might be the D (5 bases). The CDR3 extends over 13 amino acids. Looked up from germline, CDR1 is SGHTA and CDR2 is FQGTGA. Trimming shortened V by 5 bases and J by 6 bases, and 10 bases separated the two germline ends. The CDR3 nucleotides are TGTGCCAGCAGCCCAGGGTCTCCCGGGGAGCTGTTTTTT. Its protein product is CASSPGSPGELFF.

This clone was seen only once. This chain connects TRBV12-5 to TRBJ1-3; 11 bases match TRBD1. J lost 3 bases, V lost 6 bases, and 7 bases had no gene match. The germline gives CDR1 LGHNT, CDR2 FRNRAP. CDR3 length: 16 residues. The CDR3 DNA is TGTGCTAGTGGGGACCCGGACAGGGGGCTTGGAAACACCATATATTTT. Residues: CASGDPDRGLGNTIYF.

The table lists this clone with a count of one. This sequence joins TRBV5-6 and TRBJ1-2; 7 bases map to TRBD1. From germline, CDR1 is SGHDT and CDR2 YYEEEE. J gave up 6 bases and V 2 bases, and 4 bases lay outside the gene matches. The CDR3 length is 13 residues. The CDR3 coding sequence is TGTGCCAGCAGCTTCGGACAGGACCATGGCTACACCTTC. Protein product: CASSFGQDHGYTF.

Turning to this clone: The identical CDR3 is also encoded by other nucleotide sequences in the sample. The chain links TRBV7-2 to TRBJ2-3; 10 bases line up with TRBD2. CDR1 is SGHTA, CDR2 FQGNSA, per germline. V was clipped by 1 base and J by 1 base; unmatched bases: 5. This CDR3 region has 17 residues. The chain's CDR3 is CASSLVRLAGGTDTQYF. CDR3 DNA: TGTGCCAGCAGCTTAGTAAGGCTAGCGGGGGGCACAGATACGCAGTATTTT. Based on the CDR3 plus reference TRBV7-2 and TRBJ2-3, the full variable domain is GAGVSQSPSNKVTEKGKDVELRCDPISGHTALYWYRQSLGQGLEFLIYFQGNSAPDKSGLPSDRFSAERTGGSVSTLTIQRTQQEDSAVYLCASSLVRLAGGTDTQYFGPGTRLTVL.

V gene TRBV27 combines with J gene TRBJ2-3; TRBD2 aligns across 12 bases. Trimming took 6 bases from V and 0 from J; bases not matched to a gene: 4. From germline, CDR1 is MNHEY and CDR2 SMNVEV (reference sequence). This CDR3 is 16 amino acids long. The CDR3 DNA is TGTGCCAGCAGCCTTGGGACTAGCGGGAGCACAGATACGCAGTATTTT. This encodes CASSLGTSGSTDTQYF.

The V and J genes are TRBV19 and TRBJ2-5, with TRBD1 as a possible D gene (5 bases). The length of the CDR3 is 14 residues. The germline gives CDR1 LNHDA, CDR2 SQIVND (reference sequence). The germline V and J ends were trimmed by 2 bases and 1 base, with 8 bases remaining between them. The CDR3 loop reads CASSITGFQETQYF. The DNA of the CDR3 is TGTGCCAGTAGTATAACAGGATTCCAAGAGACCCAGTACTTC.

The chain is built from TRBV7-8 and TRBJ2-3, with 9 bases identical to TRBD2. V was clipped by 1 base and J by 3 bases; unmatched bases: 5. The CDR3 is made up of 16 amino acids. CDR1 is SGHVS and CDR2 is FQNEAQ in the germline V gene. The CDR3 here is CASSLDAGGWTDTQYF. The CDR3 coding sequence is TGTGCCAGCAGCTTAGATGCGGGGGGGTGGACAGATACGCAGTATTTT.

In this sample, this clone turned up once. J is TRBJ1-3 and V is TRBV9; TRBD1 is a possible D gene (5 bases). The germline V and J ends were trimmed by 1 base and 3 bases, with 8 bases remaining between them. CDR1 and CDR2 (germline): SGDLS, YYNGEE. There are 14 residues in the CDR3. The CDR3 here is CASSVQGDGNTIYF. The CDR3 nucleotides read TGTGCCAGCAGCGTACAGGGCGATGGAAACACCATATATTTT.

This chain connects TRBV7-2 to TRBJ1-1; possibly TRBD1 for D (5 bases). V was trimmed by 5 bases and J by 2 bases, leaving 15 bases between them. The germline CDR1 and CDR2 sequences are SGHTA and FQGNSA. This CDR3 region has 15 residues. The CDR3 reads CASSRRAGLNTEAFF. The CDR3 DNA is TGTGCCAGCAGCCGCCGCGCAGGGTTAAACACTGAAGCTTTCTTT.

This clone was picked up a small number of times. The chain joins TRBV6-5 to TRBJ2-7; D is unresolved. Trimming took off 0 bases at V and 0 bases at J, with 12 bases between the two ends. This CDR3 comprises 16 residues. Germline V gene data show CDR1 as MNHEY and CDR2 as SVGAGI. Here the CDR3 DNA reads TGTGCCAGCAGTTACTCCCTACGGGTTTCCTCCTACGAGCAGTACTTC. It encodes CASSYSLRVSSYEQYF.